This T cell receptor (beta chain) stems from a study of STAT5B mutations in CD4+ large granular lymphocyte leukemia. Study-level information: Anti-CD4 microbead selection came after CD8+ cell depletion in cryopreserved samples. General study points: Without putative leukemic clones, patient CD4-sorted repertoires remained more clonal than healthy CD4+ repertoires.

There are 16 residues in the CDR3. Trimming took 0 bases from V and 1 from J; bases not matched to a gene: 5. Germline V gene data show CDR1 as SGHRS and CDR2 as YFSETQ. Here immunoSEQ multiplex PCR was the method, and the copy in TCRdb shows in-frame clones only, minus some. The sample includes 5,000 or so clones, roughly 88% of them seen just once. Regarding this clone: Its target is not known.

The chain is built from TRBV5-1 and TRBJ2-3, with TRBD2 matching over 7 bases. The clonotype originates from a man in his forties or fifties with CD4+ T-cell large granular lymphocyte leukemia. Sequencing input: PBMCs. DNA of the CDR3: TGCGCCAGCAGCTTGGGTGAGGGAGGGGGCACAGATACGCAGTATTTT. Its protein is CASSLGEGGGTDTQYF.